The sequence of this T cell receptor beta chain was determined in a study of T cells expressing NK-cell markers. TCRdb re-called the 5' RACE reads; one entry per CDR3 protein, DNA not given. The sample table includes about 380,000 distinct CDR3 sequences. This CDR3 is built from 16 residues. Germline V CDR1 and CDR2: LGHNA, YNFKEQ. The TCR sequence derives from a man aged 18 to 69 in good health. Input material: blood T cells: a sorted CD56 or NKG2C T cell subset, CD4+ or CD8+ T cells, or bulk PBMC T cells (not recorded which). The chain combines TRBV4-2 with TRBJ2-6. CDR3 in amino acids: CASSQPYGSGANVLTF.